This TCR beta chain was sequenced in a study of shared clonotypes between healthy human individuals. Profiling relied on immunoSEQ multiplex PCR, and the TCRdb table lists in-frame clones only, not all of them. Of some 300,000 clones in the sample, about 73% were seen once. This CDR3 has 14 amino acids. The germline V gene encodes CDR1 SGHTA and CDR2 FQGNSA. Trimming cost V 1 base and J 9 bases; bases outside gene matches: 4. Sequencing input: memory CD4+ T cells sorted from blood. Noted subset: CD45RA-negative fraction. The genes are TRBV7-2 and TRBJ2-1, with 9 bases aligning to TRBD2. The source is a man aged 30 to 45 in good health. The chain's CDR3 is CASSLDSGSPEQFF. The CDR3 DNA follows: TGTGCCAGCAGCTTAGATAGCGGGAGTCCTGAGCAGTTCTTC.